This T cell receptor (beta chain) was observed in a study of CD8 T cells in Susac syndrome. Trimming shortened V by 3 bases and J by 10 bases, and 9 bases separated the two germline ends. The CDR3 runs 11 residues. Germline CDR1 is SGHVS and CDR2 is FQNEAQ. It was with random hexamers that roughly 0.45 to 1 ug RNA was reverse transcribed. TCRdb fed the immunoSEQ multiplex PCR reads into MiXCR, producing one record per CDR3 protein. The sample has hundreds of thousands of distinct CDR3 sequences; around nine tenths are singletons. This clonotype was sampled from a human donor with multiple sclerosis. The gene calls are TRBV7-8 and TRBJ1-1; D unresolved. The sequenced material came from CD8+ T cells from PBMCs. In DNA, the CDR3 is TGTGCCAGCAGCTTCGGACTTTCAGCTTTCTTT. It specifies CASSFGLSAFF.